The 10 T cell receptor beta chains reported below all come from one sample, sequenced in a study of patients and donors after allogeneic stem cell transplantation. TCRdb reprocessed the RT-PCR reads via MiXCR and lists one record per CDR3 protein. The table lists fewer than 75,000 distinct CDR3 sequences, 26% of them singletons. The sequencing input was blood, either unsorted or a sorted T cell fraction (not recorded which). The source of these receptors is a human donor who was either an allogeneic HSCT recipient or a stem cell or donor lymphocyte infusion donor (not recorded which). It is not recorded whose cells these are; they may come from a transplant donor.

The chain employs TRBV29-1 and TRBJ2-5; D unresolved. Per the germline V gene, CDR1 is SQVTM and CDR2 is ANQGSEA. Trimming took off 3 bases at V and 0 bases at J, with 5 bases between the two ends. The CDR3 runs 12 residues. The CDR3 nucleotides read TGCAGCGTTGACAAGTACCAAGAGACCCAGTACTTC. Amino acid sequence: CSVDKYQETQYF.

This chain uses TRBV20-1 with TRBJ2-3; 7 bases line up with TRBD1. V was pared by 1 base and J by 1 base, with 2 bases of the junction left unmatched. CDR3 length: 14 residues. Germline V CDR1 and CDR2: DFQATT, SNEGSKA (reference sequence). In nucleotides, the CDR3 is TGCAGTGCTAGAGTAGGGGGCCGCACAGATACGCAGTATTTT. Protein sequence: CSARVGGRTDTQYF.

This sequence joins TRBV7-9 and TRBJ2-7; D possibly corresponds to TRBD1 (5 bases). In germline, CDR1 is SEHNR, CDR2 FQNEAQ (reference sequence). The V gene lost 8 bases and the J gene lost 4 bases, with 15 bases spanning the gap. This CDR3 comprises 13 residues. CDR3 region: CASASGITYEQYF. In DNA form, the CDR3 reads TGTGCCAGCGCCTCAGGGATTACGTACGAGCAGTACTTC.

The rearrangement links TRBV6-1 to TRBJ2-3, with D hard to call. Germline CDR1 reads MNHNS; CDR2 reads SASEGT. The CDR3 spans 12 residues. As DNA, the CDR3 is TGTGCGTTGGTTAGCTTGGCAGATACGCAGTATTTT. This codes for CALVSLADTQYF.

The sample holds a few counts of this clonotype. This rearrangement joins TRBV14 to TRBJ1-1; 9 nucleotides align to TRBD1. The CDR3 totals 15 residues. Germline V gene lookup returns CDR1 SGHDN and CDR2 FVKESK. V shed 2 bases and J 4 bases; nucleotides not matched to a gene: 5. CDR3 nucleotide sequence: TGTGCCAGCAGCCAACTCGGGACAGGGTTCACTGAAGCTTTCTTT. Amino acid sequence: CASSQLGTGFTEAFF.

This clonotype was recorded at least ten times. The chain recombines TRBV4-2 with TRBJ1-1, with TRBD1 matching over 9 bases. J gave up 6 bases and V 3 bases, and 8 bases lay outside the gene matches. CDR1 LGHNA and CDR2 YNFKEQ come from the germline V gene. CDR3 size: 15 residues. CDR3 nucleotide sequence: TGTGCCAGCAGCCAGGCCCGGGACAGGGTGTCTGAAGCTTTCTTT. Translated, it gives CASSQARDRVSEAFF.

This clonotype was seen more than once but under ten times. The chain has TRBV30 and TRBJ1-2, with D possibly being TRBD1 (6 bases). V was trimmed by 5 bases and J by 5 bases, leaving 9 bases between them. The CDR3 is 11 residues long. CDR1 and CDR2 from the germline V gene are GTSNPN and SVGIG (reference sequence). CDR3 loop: CAWRGQYGYTF. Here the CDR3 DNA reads TGTGCCTGGCGTGGACAGTATGGCTACACCTTC.

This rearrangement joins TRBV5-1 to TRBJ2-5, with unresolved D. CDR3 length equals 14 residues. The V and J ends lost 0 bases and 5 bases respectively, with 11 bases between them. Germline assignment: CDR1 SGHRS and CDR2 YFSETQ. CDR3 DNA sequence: TGCGCCAGCAGCTTGGGCCCCTTGGGGGAGACCCAGTACTTC. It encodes CASSLGPLGETQYF.

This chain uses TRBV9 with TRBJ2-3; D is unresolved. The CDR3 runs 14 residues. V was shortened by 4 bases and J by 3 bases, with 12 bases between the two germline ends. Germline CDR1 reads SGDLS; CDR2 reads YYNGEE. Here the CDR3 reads CASSSLEWTDTQYF. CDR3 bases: TGTGCCAGCAGCTCTCTGGAGTGGACAGATACGCAGTATTTT.

The CDR3 DNA sequence: TGCAGTGCTAGAGATTGGGGTCTGGACGAGCAGTACTTC. Translating gives CSARDWGLDEQYF. The chain combines TRBV20-1 with TRBJ2-7; no firm D call. The germline V gene has CDR1 DFQATT and CDR2 SNEGSKA (reference sequence). The V and J ends lost 0 bases and 5 bases respectively, with 11 bases between them. There are 13 residues in the CDR3.